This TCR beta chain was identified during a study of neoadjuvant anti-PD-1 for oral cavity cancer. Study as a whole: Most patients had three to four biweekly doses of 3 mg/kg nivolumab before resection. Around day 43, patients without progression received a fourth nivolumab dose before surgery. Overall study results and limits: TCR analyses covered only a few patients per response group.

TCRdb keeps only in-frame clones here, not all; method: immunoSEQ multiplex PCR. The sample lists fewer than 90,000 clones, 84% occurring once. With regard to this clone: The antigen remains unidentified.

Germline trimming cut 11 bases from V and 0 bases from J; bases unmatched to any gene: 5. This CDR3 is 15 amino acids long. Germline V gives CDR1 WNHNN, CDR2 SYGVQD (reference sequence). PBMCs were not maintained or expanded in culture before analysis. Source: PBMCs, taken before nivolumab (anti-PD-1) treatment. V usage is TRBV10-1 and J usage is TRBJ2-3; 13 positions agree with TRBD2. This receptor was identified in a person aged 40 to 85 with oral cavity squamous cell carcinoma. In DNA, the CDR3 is TGCGCCGGGGGACTAGCGGGACCTAGCACAGATACGCAGTATTTT. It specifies CAGGLAGPSTDTQYF.